The sequence of this T cell receptor beta chain was determined in a study of blood T cell repertoires in COVID-19. Trimming removed 2 bases from V and 6 bases from J, with 11 bases in between. Germline CDR1 is KGHDR and CDR2 is SFDVKD. The CDR3 runs to 14 residues. The authors' processing: Amplified reference gene primers provided the basis for estimating nucleated cell counts. Profiled with immunoSEQ multiplex PCR; TCRdb holds only in-frame clones, not every one. V and J calls and clone size are given by that table; D and trimming were obtained from the DNA. The sample carries 200,000 to 250,000 clones, 80% to 90% recorded once.

This chain joins TRBV24-1 and TRBJ2-3; a weak D match, TRBD1 (5 bases). Sequenced material: peripheral blood. The clonotype originates from a man older than 75 with acute or convalescent COVID-19. CDR3 amino acids: CATSDWQGVDTQYF. As DNA, the CDR3 is TGTGCCACCAGTGATTGGCAGGGTGTGGATACGCAGTATTTT.